Below, 26 T cell receptor beta chains from the same sample are listed, as sequenced in a study of cytomegalovirus exposure and HLA in healthy donors. Both 60 Vbeta primers and 13 Jbeta primers went into the PCR. Profiled with immunoSEQ multiplex PCR; TCRdb holds only in-frame clones, not every one. The sample includes approximately 61,000 clones, around 72% of them seen just once. Source material: PBMCs. These receptors originate from a man in his fifties or sixties in good health and CMV-seropositive.

The genes are TRBV7-9 and TRBJ2-7; 8 bases match TRBD1. V trimming: 5 bases; J trimming: 10 bases; junction bases outside the gene matches: 10. Germline V gene lookup returns CDR1 SEHNR and CDR2 FQNEAQ (reference sequence). The CDR3 is made up of 13 amino acids. CDR3 residues: CASSQGASGLQYF. The CDR3 DNA reads TGTGCCAGCAGCCAGGGGGCGAGCGGCTTACAGTACTTC.

This clone was seen only once. The chain recombines TRBV7-2 with TRBJ2-5, with D maybe TRBD2 (5 bases). V lost 3 bases, J lost 4 bases, and 18 bases lay in between. Looked up from germline, CDR1 is SGHTA and CDR2 is FQGNSA. CDR3 length: 16 amino acids. In DNA form, the CDR3 reads TGTGCCAGCAGCTTTTCCTCTGGGATCGAGGGAGAGACCCAGTACTTC. Its protein is CASSFSSGIEGETQYF.

The chain's CDR3 is CASSQDGLADYEQYF. CDR3 DNA sequence: TGCGCCAGCAGCCAAGATGGGCTAGCGGACTACGAGCAGTACTTC. V gene TRBV4-3 combines with J gene TRBJ2-7; 7 bases are shared with TRBD2. Germline V gene lookup returns CDR1 LGHNA and CDR2 YSLEER. Trimming took 0 bases from V and 3 from J; bases not matched to a gene: 5. The length of the CDR3 is 15 residues.

The CDR3 loop is CASSLATREEWSDTQYF. The CDR3 DNA is TGTGCCAGCAGCTTGGCTACGCGGGAGGAGTGGTCAGATACGCAGTATTTT. The chain links TRBV5-6 to TRBJ2-3; 8 bases match TRBD2. CDR1 is SGHDT, CDR2 YYEEEE, per germline. Trimming cost V 0 bases and J 4 bases; bases outside gene matches: 10. This CDR3 is 17 amino acids long.

With regard to this clone: Germline and junction disagree at one end, which may indicate a read error. The chain combines TRBV28 with TRBJ2-5, with 13 bases aligning to TRBD2. The germline V gene encodes CDR1 MDHEN and CDR2 SYDVKM. The length of the CDR3 is 17 residues. In DNA form, the CDR3 reads TGTGTCAGCAGTTCTCCTAGGACTAGCGGGGGCCAAGAGACCCAGTACTTC. This encodes CVSSSPRTSGGQETQYF.

The chain recombines TRBV7-9 with TRBJ1-2, with 11 nucleotides matching TRBD1. With V trimmed by 4 bases and J by 6 bases, 1 base remained unmatched. Germline V gives CDR1 SEHNR, CDR2 FQNEAQ (reference sequence). This CDR3 contains 13 residues. DNA of the CDR3: TGTGCCAGCAGCTCGGGACAGGGGGATGGCTACACCTTC. Its protein product is CASSSGQGDGYTF.

This rearrangement joins TRBV10-3 to TRBJ2-3, with TRBD2 matching over 13 bases. V was pared by 3 bases and J by 0 bases, with 12 bases of the junction left unmatched. From germline, CDR1 is ENHRY and CDR2 SYGVKD. The CDR3 runs 20 residues. This CDR3 reads CAISDSTTSGGDYSTDTQYF. In DNA form, the CDR3 reads TGTGCCATCAGTGACTCCACTACTAGCGGGGGGGACTACAGCACAGATACGCAGTATTTT.

This chain uses TRBV10-2 with TRBJ2-5, with 9 bases lining up with TRBD2. V was clipped by 6 bases and J by 5 bases; unmatched bases: 7. The CDR3 spans 14 residues. Germline V gene sequence: CDR1 WSHSY, CDR2 SAAADI. The CDR3 region is CASSIAGAWETQYF. The CDR3 nucleotides read TGCGCCAGCAGCATAGCGGGAGCCTGGGAGACCCAGTACTTC.

The gene calls are TRBV7-2 and TRBJ2-1, with 8 bases aligning to TRBD1. The V and J ends lost 1 base and 2 bases, in that order; junction bases with no gene match: 7. CDR1 and CDR2 from the germline V gene are SGHTA and FQGNSA. This CDR3 region has 17 residues. The CDR3 is CASSLGRGRGTYNEQFF. The CDR3, as DNA: TGTGCCAGCAGCTTAGGCAGGGGGCGAGGGACCTACAATGAGCAGTTCTTC.

The table lists this clone with a few counts. The chain is built from TRBV30 and TRBJ1-5, with D possibly TRBD1 on 6 matching bases. Germline V gene data show CDR1 as GTSNPN and CDR2 as SVGIG (reference sequence). This CDR3 spans 18 amino acids. Trimming cost V 2 bases and J 0 bases, with 20 bases left between them. CDR3 nucleotides: TGTGCCTGGAGTAGCACAGGGCTACCATTTTATAGCAATCAGCCCCAGCATTTT. Its translation: CAWSSTGLPFYSNQPQHF.

This clone showed up just a few times. The CDR3 loop is CASSGTQGTNEKLFF. In DNA, the CDR3 is TGTGCCAGCTCAGGGACACAGGGAACTAATGAAAAACTGTTTTTT. V is TRBV18 and J is TRBJ1-4; perhaps TRBD1 as D (6 bases). V lost 5 bases and J lost 1, with 11 bases in between. The V gene's germline CDR1 is KGHSH and CDR2 LQKENI. The CDR3 has 15 amino acids.

The rearrangement links TRBV2 to TRBJ2-3; 13 bases are shared with TRBD2. This CDR3 has 13 residues. Per the germline V gene, CDR1 is SNHLY and CDR2 is FYNNEI. The trim removed 6 bases at V and 13 bases at J, leaving 7 bases unmatched. The CDR3 is CASRLLAGGREYF. The CDR3 DNA reads TGTGCCAGCAGGTTACTAGCGGGGGGGCGGGAGTATTTT. Full variable domain (missing parts from reference TRBV2 and TRBJ2-3): EPEVTQTPSHQVTQMGQEVILRCVPISNHLYFYWYRQILGQKVEFLVSFYNNEISEKSEIFDDQFSVERPDGSNFTLKIRSTKLEDSAMYFCASRLLAGGREYFGPGTRLTVL.

This sequence joins TRBV19 and TRBJ1-1; perhaps TRBD1 as D (6 bases). Germline values: CDR1 LNHDA, CDR2 SQIVND (reference sequence). CDR3 length: 13 amino acids. V lost 3 bases and J lost 5, with 10 bases in between. CDR3 region: CASSMRTGTEAFF. Here the CDR3 DNA reads TGTGCCAGTAGTATGAGAACAGGGACTGAAGCTTTCTTT.

This clone was counted between two and nine times. V is TRBV6-5 and J is TRBJ2-1; 9 bases fit TRBD2. The CDR3 is 14 residues long. CDR1 is MNHEY, CDR2 SVGAGI, per germline. J gave up 4 bases and V 4 bases, and 2 bases lay outside the gene matches. This CDR3 reads CASSSSGGYNEQFF. CDR3 nucleotides: TGTGCCAGCAGTTCCAGCGGGGGGTACAATGAGCAGTTCTTC.

This clone was counted once. The chain carries TRBV5-4 and TRBJ2-1; 8 nucleotides align to TRBD2. After removal of 0 bases from V and 4 bases from J, the junction contained 9 bases not matched to a gene. The CDR3 is 17 residues long. Germline values: CDR1 SGHNT, CDR2 YYREEE (reference sequence). The CDR3 loop reads CASSLGRGLGAYNEQFF. Written as DNA, the CDR3 is TGTGCCAGCAGCTTGGGACGGGGACTAGGGGCATACAATGAGCAGTTCTTC.

The V and J genes are TRBV6-5 and TRBJ2-7, with TRBD1 identical over 7 bases. The CDR3 is 13 residues long. Germline V gene lookup returns CDR1 MNHEY and CDR2 SVGAGI. The V gene end was trimmed by 5 bases and the J gene end by 5 bases; junction bases not matched to a gene: 6. The CDR3 loop reads CASSPGGHHEQYF. The CDR3 coding sequence is TGTGCCAGCAGTCCAGGGGGACATCACGAGCAGTACTTC.

The genes are TRBV27 and TRBJ2-3; 9 bases map to TRBD1. Trimming cost V 5 bases and J 3 bases; bases outside gene matches: 6. This CDR3 comprises 15 residues. From germline, CDR1 is MNHEY and CDR2 SMNVEV (reference sequence). This CDR3 is CASSMTGGWTDTQYF. DNA of the CDR3: TGTGCCAGCAGTATGACAGGGGGTTGGACAGATACGCAGTATTTT.

The chain combines TRBV5-4 with TRBJ2-7; D perhaps matches TRBD1 (7 bases). Looked up from germline, CDR1 is SGHNT and CDR2 is YYREEE (reference sequence). V gave up 2 bases and J gave up 5 bases, with 14 bases separating them. The CDR3 runs to 14 residues. This chain's CDR3 is CASSFQGGVNEQYF. The CDR3, as DNA: TGTGCCAGCAGCTTCCAGGGGGGAGTAAACGAGCAGTACTTC.

This chain joins TRBV7-2 and TRBJ1-4; D perhaps matches TRBD1 (5 bases). The CDR3 spans 16 residues. Germline CDR1 and CDR2: SGHTA and FQGNSA. With 5 bases removed from V and 1 base from J, the gap between germline ends came to 14 bases. The CDR3 region has the DNA TGTGCCAGCAGCCCTGGGCAGGGCCGAACTAATGAAAAACTGTTTTTT. This encodes CASSPGQGRTNEKLFF.

This chain uses TRBV12-5 with TRBJ2-7; 9 bases are shared with TRBD1. With V trimmed by 4 bases and J by 6 bases, 7 bases remained unmatched. The CDR3 runs 14 residues. Germline V gene data show CDR1 as LGHNT and CDR2 as FRNRAP. In DNA, the CDR3 is TGTGCTAGTGGTTCGGGACAGGGAGTCTCCGAGCAGTACTTC. Translated: CASGSGQGVSEQYF.

V is TRBV7-6 and J is TRBJ2-5; the D is unclear. The DNA end lines up better with TRBJ2-7; the J call may be wrong. The germline CDR1 and CDR2 sequences are SGHVS and FNYEAQ. The CDR3 is made up of 15 amino acids. The CDR3 sequence is CASSLGEGGAYEQYF. The DNA of the CDR3 is TGTGCCAGCAGCTTAGGCGAAGGTGGGGCCTACGAGCAGTACTTC.

The chain employs TRBV5-8 and TRBJ2-3; 8 positions agree with TRBD1. CDR1 SGHTS and CDR2 YDEGEE come from the germline V gene. Trimming at V came to 4 bases and at J to 4 bases, leaving 8 bases not matched to a gene. The CDR3 spans 15 residues. The CDR3 DNA reads as TGTGCCAGCAGCATGACAGGGGCCGGGGCAGATACGCAGTATTTT. Protein product: CASSMTGAGADTQYF.

The chain has TRBV5-1 and TRBJ2-6; 11 bases match TRBD1. CDR1 SGHRS and CDR2 YFSETQ come from the germline V gene. V was pared by 9 bases and J by 1 base, with 9 bases of the junction left unmatched. There are 17 residues in the CDR3. CDR3 in DNA: TGCGCCACTCGGGGACAGGGGGGCATGTCTGGGGCCAACGTCCTGACTTTC. As protein: CATRGQGGMSGANVLTF.

Notes on this clone: A much larger clone is a single base away; this may be a read error. The CDR3 does not close with the conserved phenylalanine or tryptophan, likely indicating a read error. This chain uses TRBV16 with TRBJ1-6; D call uncertain. The germline V and J ends were trimmed by 4 bases and 9 bases, with 16 bases remaining between them. The V gene's germline CDR1 is KGHSY and CDR2 FQNENV. This CDR3 region has 15 residues. The CDR3, as DNA: TGTGCCAGCAGCCCTGATCGTCCCATTAGTTCACCCCTCCACCTT. This translates into CASSPDRPISSPLHL.

Worth noting for this clone: One end of the junction does not line up with germline, which may come from a read error. The chain has TRBV30 and TRBJ1-5; 8 positions agree with TRBD1. Germline values: CDR1 GTSNPN, CDR2 SVGIG (reference sequence). The CDR3 runs 13 residues. CDR3 amino acids: CAWSADRVQAQHF. The CDR3 nucleotides read TGTGCCTGGAGTGCGGACAGGGTTCAGGCCCAGCATTTT.

V and J are TRBV10-3 and TRBJ2-1, with TRBD2 matching over 8 bases. CDR1 and CDR2 (germline): ENHRY, SYGVKD. V gave up 1 base and J gave up 0 bases; unmatched junction bases: 2. The CDR3 runs 16 residues. The CDR3 coding sequence is TGTGCCATCAGTGAGTTTGGGACTAGCTCCTACAATGAGCAGTTCTTC. As protein: CAISEFGTSSYNEQFF.